These 29 T cell receptor beta chains originate from one sample sequenced in a study of control samples from healthy donors and cancer patients. Sequencing used immunoSEQ multiplex PCR; TCRdb keeps in-frame clones, though not all of them. The sample consists of 60,000 to 75,000 clones, roughly 87% of them appearing once. Sequenced: PBMCs. The receptors were sampled from a man in his sixties with colorectal cancer.

The gene calls are TRBV10-3 and TRBJ2-5; 8 positions match TRBD1. The J segment lost 5 bases and the V segment lost 7 bases, leaving 6 bases of the junction unmatched. The CDR3 spans 13 residues. Germline loops: CDR1 ENHRY, CDR2 SYGVKD. Here the CDR3 reads CAITAGGSETQYF. CDR3 in DNA: TGTGCCATCACTGCAGGGGGCAGTGAGACCCAGTACTTC.

This chain links TRBV9 with TRBJ2-2, with no clear D. Trimming took off 4 bases at V and 3 bases at J, with 13 bases between the two ends. The germline V gene encodes CDR1 SGDLS and CDR2 YYNGEE. The CDR3 loop spans 15 amino acids. CDR3 in amino acids: CASSIDGYDTGELFF. CDR3 sequence (DNA): TGTGCCAGCAGCATCGATGGGTATGACACCGGGGAGCTGTTTTTT.

The chain couples TRBV18 to TRBJ2-5; D unclear. CDR3 length: 13 residues. V shed 2 bases and J shed 7 bases, with 11 bases lying between them. Germline V CDR1 and CDR2: KGHSH, LQKENI. The CDR3 nucleotides are TGTGCCAGCTCACCAGACTCCATTGGGACCCAGTACTTC. This codes for CASSPDSIGTQYF.

The genes are TRBV11-2 and TRBJ2-2; D is perhaps TRBD2 (6 bases). The germline V gene encodes CDR1 SGHAT and CDR2 FQNNGV. V lost 5 bases to trimming and J lost 3 bases, with 10 bases between them. The CDR3 contains 14 residues. The CDR3 DNA follows: TGTGCCAGCAGCCCCGGAGGGTACACCGGGGAGCTGTTTTTT. This codes for CASSPGGYTGELFF.

The V and J genes are TRBV30 and TRBJ1-1; D is undetermined. There are 13 residues in the CDR3. Germline V gives CDR1 GTSNPN, CDR2 SVGIG (reference sequence). With 1 base removed from V and 5 bases from J, the gap between germline ends came to 11 bases. The CDR3 is CAWSGYKATEAFF. Written as DNA, the CDR3 is TGTGCCTGGAGTGGATACAAGGCGACTGAAGCTTTCTTT.

This chain connects TRBV15 to TRBJ2-1; D unresolved. The CDR3 has 17 residues. Trimming removed 0 bases at V and 5 bases at J, with 17 bases between. Germline V gene data show CDR1 as LNHNV and CDR2 as YYDKDF (reference sequence). CDR3 DNA: TGTGCCACCAGCAGAGAGATTAGGGTAAAAAAGGACAATGAGCAGTTCTTC. Its protein product is CATSREIRVKKDNEQFF.

The chain is built from TRBV24-1 and TRBJ2-3; D assignment may be TRBD1 or TRBD2 (5 bases each). V was cut by 0 bases and J by 2 bases, with 8 bases left in between. Germline lookup yields CDR1 KGHDR and CDR2 SFDVKD. This CDR3 has 15 amino acids. For the CDR3, the DNA is TGTGCCACCAGTGATTTGCGGGGCACCACAGATACGCAGTATTTT. It codes for CATSDLRGTTDTQYF.

This chain links TRBV4-2 with TRBJ2-7; 14 nucleotides agree with TRBD2. CDR1 is LGHNA and CDR2 is YNFKEQ in the germline V gene. Trimming cost V 0 bases and J 2 bases; bases outside gene matches: 12. The CDR3 contains 20 residues. The CDR3 region is CASSQDNRRTSGGPAYEQYF. In DNA form, the CDR3 reads TGTGCCAGCAGCCAAGATAATCGTCGGACTAGCGGGGGGCCGGCCTACGAGCAGTACTTC.

This chain links TRBV6-5 with TRBJ2-7, with no clear D. This CDR3 is built from 12 residues. V lost 2 bases and J 6 bases, leaving 8 bases between the germline ends. CDR1 MNHEY and CDR2 SVGAGI come from the germline V gene. Here the CDR3 reads CASSYLPGEQYF. In DNA, the CDR3 is TGTGCCAGCAGTTACCTGCCGGGCGAGCAGTACTTC.

This chain's CDR3 is CASSPPLLGSPLHF. The DNA for the CDR3 is TGTGCCAGCAGCCCCCCGTTGTTAGGGTCACCCCTCCACTTT. The chain couples TRBV3-1 (or the pseudogene TRBV3-2) to TRBJ1-6, with D uncertain. CDR1 is LGHDT and CDR2 is YNNKEL in the germline V gene (reference sequence). Deletions cut 4 bases from V and 10 bases from J, with 14 bases between. This CDR3 region has 14 residues.

The CDR3 DNA reads TGTGCCAGCAGTCCCCGCGGGGGGGCCCGGGAGCAGTACTTC. Protein sequence: CASSPRGGAREQYF. The chain couples TRBV27 to TRBJ2-7; 9 bases are a match to TRBD2. This CDR3 comprises 14 residues. Germline V lookup: CDR1 MNHEY, CDR2 SMNVEV (reference sequence). Losses at the gene ends were 5 bases for V and 7 bases for J; bases not matched to a gene: 9.

The rearrangement uses TRBV6-4 and TRBJ2-3, with no clear D. Per the germline V gene, CDR1 is MRHNA and CDR2 is SNTAGT. This CDR3 spans 15 amino acids. The V and J ends lost 2 bases and 6 bases respectively, with 15 bases between them. The CDR3 region has the DNA TGTGCCAGCAGTGACGGTCCAGACCCGCGGGATACGCAGTATTTT. Translated, it gives CASSDGPDPRDTQYF.

This clone was observed a single time. The chain couples TRBV7-9 to TRBJ2-1; maybe TRBD2 (5 bases). The CDR3 consists of 14 residues. CDR1 SEHNR and CDR2 FQNEAQ come from the germline V gene (reference sequence). V was pared by 5 bases and J by 1 base, with 9 bases between. The CDR3 DNA is TGTGCCAGCAGCCCCGGGGATTCCTACAATGAGCAGTTCTTC. It translates to CASSPGDSYNEQFF.

This chain uses TRBV4-1 with TRBJ2-7; D is ambiguous. Germline V CDR1 and CDR2: MGHRA, YSYEKL. This CDR3 region has 16 residues. V was pared by 0 bases and J by 3 bases, with 15 bases between. CDR3 amino acids: CASSQDESRPFYEQYF. The CDR3 DNA is TGCGCCAGCAGCCAAGATGAAAGCCGACCGTTCTACGAGCAGTACTTC.

The chain joins TRBV10-3 to TRBJ2-7; D not certain. Trimming shortened V by 2 bases and J by 2 bases, and 10 bases separated the two germline ends. The CDR3 sequence is 14 residues long. Germline V CDR1 and CDR2: ENHRY, SYGVKD. Written as DNA, the CDR3 is TGTGCCATCAGTGAGAGGGCCCGTACCTACGAGCAGTACTTC. It yields the protein CAISERARTYEQYF.

J is TRBJ1-4 and V is TRBV2; 11 positions match TRBD1. The CDR3 extends over 15 amino acids. Germline assignment: CDR1 SNHLY and CDR2 FYNNEI. V lost 3 bases to trimming and J lost 8 bases; unmatched junction nucleotides: 5. DNA for the CDR3: TGTGCCAGCAGTGATGGACAGGGGGCATGGGAAAAACTGTTTTTT. This translates into CASSDGQGAWEKLFF.

V and J are TRBV6-5 and TRBJ1-2; D unresolved. V was pared by 7 bases and J by 1 base, with 10 bases between. CDR3 length: 13 amino acids. Germline values: CDR1 MNHEY, CDR2 SVGAGI. The CDR3: CASTPGLNYGYTF. The CDR3 nucleotides read TGTGCCAGCACCCCCGGTCTTAACTATGGCTACACCTTC.

The V and J genes are TRBV28 and TRBJ2-5; D gene ambiguous. Germline loops: CDR1 MDHEN, CDR2 SYDVKM. Trimming left V 6 bases short and J 4 bases short, with 15 bases between. The CDR3 length is 14 residues. The CDR3 protein is CASSRRPHGETQYF. The CDR3 bases are TGTGCCAGCAGCCGCCGGCCCCACGGAGAGACCCAGTACTTC.

In DNA, the CDR3 is TGCGCCAGCAGCCAAGAATTTAGGCCGGGCGGAGGAAAACTGTTTTTT. Translated: CASSQEFRPGGGKLFF. The chain links TRBV4-1 to TRBJ1-4, with D hard to call. CDR3 length: 16 residues. CDR1 MGHRA and CDR2 YSYEKL come from the germline V gene. The V gene lost 0 bases and the J gene lost 10 bases, with 18 bases spanning the gap.

This clone was detected a few times. This chain connects TRBV30 to TRBJ1-2; D gene ambiguous. The CDR3 spans 14 residues. Germline V gene data show CDR1 as GTSNPN and CDR2 as SVGIG (reference sequence). The ends were cut back, 8 bases at V and 3 bases at J, with 19 bases in the middle. The CDR3 loop reads CAQLYGTFDYGYTF. In DNA form, the CDR3 reads TGTGCCCAACTATACGGCACATTCGACTATGGCTACACCTTC.

This chain links TRBV2 with TRBJ2-1, with 8 bases lining up with TRBD2. Germline values: CDR1 SNHLY, CDR2 FYNNEI. The V segment lost 4 bases and the J segment 4 bases; nucleotides outside the gene matches: 6. The CDR3 is 15 residues long. This chain's CDR3 is CASSVDGGGYNEQFF. Written as DNA, the CDR3 is TGTGCCAGCAGTGTTGACGGGGGGGGTTACAATGAGCAGTTCTTC.

The chain recombines TRBV28 with TRBJ1-2, with D perhaps matching TRBD1 (5 bases). This CDR3 has 14 amino acids. The germline gives CDR1 MDHEN, CDR2 SYDVKM. Trimming cost V 1 base and J 7 bases, with 13 bases left between them. The CDR3 reads CASSLLTEIGGYTF. CDR3 sequence (DNA): TGTGCCAGCAGTTTATTGACAGAGATCGGTGGCTACACCTTC.

About this clone itself: An end of the junction differs from the germline gene, which may be a read error. This rearrangement joins TRBV2 to TRBJ1-1; D possibly corresponds to TRBD1 (5 bases). Germline CDR1 and CDR2: SNHLY and FYNNEI. This CDR3 region has 14 residues. The CDR3 is CASSQTAMNTEASF. CDR3 in DNA: TGTGCCAGCAGTCAGACAGCTATGAACACTGAAGCTTCCTTT.

The rearrangement uses TRBV4-2 and TRBJ2-2; TRBD2 is a possible D gene (5 bases). The CDR3 extends over 14 amino acids. Trimming removed 4 bases at V and 2 bases at J, with 8 bases between. CDR1 LGHNA and CDR2 YNFKEQ come from the germline V gene. The CDR3 here is CASSPGENTGELFF. CDR3 in DNA: TGTGCCAGCAGCCCCGGGGAAAACACCGGGGAGCTGTTTTTT.

This clone is a singleton in its sample. The gene calls are TRBV14 and TRBJ2-5; D could derive from TRBD1 or TRBD2 (6 bases each). Looked up from germline, CDR1 is SGHDN and CDR2 is FVKESK. This CDR3 region has 17 residues. V lost 4 bases and J lost 0, with 18 bases in between. This chain's CDR3 is CASSLIRGRGDQETQYF. The CDR3 bases are TGTGCCAGCAGCCTAATCCGGGGGCGCGGGGACCAAGAGACCCAGTACTTC. The whole variable domain, remainder taken from reference TRBV14 and TRBJ2-5, is EAGVTQFPSHSVIEKGQTVTLRCDPISGHDNLYWYRRVMGKEIKFLLHFVKESKQDESGMPNNRFLAERTGGTYSTLKVQPAELEDSGVYFCASSLIRGRGDQETQYFGPGTRLLVL.

The CDR3 sequence is CASSFTSGGAGGSYEQYF. The CDR3 bases are TGCGCCAGCAGCTTCACTAGCGGGGGGGCCGGGGGCTCCTACGAGCAGTACTTC. The genes are TRBV5-1 and TRBJ2-7; 13 bases fit TRBD2. Unmatched junction bases numbered 8, after V lost 2 bases and J lost 0 bases. Germline V gene lookup returns CDR1 SGHRS and CDR2 YFSETQ. The CDR3 totals 18 residues. The full variable domain, its missing parts supplied by reference TRBV5-1 and TRBJ2-7, is KAGVTQTPRYLIKTRGQQVTLSCSPISGHRSVSWYQQTPGQGLQFLFEYFSETQRNKGNFPGRFSGRQFSNSRSEMNVSTLELGDSALYLCASSFTSGGAGGSYEQYFGPGTRLTVT.

The chain couples TRBV4-1 to TRBJ2-7, with D perhaps TRBD1 or TRBD2 (6 bases each). V was pared by 1 base and J by 2 bases, with 12 bases between. The CDR3 runs to 15 residues. Germline CDR1 is MGHRA and CDR2 is YSYEKL. CDR3 amino acids: CASSQGWGATYEQYF. Here the CDR3 DNA reads TGCGCCAGCAGCCAAGGTTGGGGGGCAACCTACGAGCAGTACTTC.

V usage is TRBV7-2 and J usage is TRBJ2-3; possibly TRBD1 or TRBD2 for D (6 bases each). The CDR3 contains 15 residues. V lost 1 base, J lost 3 bases, and 11 bases lay in between. The germline gives CDR1 SGHTA, CDR2 FQGNSA. CDR3 coding DNA: TGTGCCAGCAGCTTAGGGGGGGCTGGGACAGATACGCAGTATTTT. Amino acid sequence: CASSLGGAGTDTQYF.

This chain joins TRBV18 and TRBJ1-1; 8 bases match TRBD1. The V and J ends lost 2 bases and 1 base, in that order; junction bases with no gene match: 3. This CDR3 comprises 15 residues. Germline CDR1 KGHSH, CDR2 LQKENI. The CDR3 sequence is CASSPVGTGNTEAFF. DNA of the CDR3: TGTGCCAGCTCACCAGTGGGGACAGGGAACACTGAAGCTTTCTTT.